These 24 T cell receptor beta chains were sequenced from one sample in a study of CD8 T cells in Susac syndrome. Reverse transcription of roughly 0.5 to 1 ug RNA was carried out with random hexamers. TCRdb re-analysed the immunoSEQ multiplex PCR reads in MiXCR, keeping a single row per CDR3 protein. Of some 200,000 distinct CDR3 sequences in the sample, around 90% were seen once. Sequencing input: CD8+ T cells from PBMCs. These receptors originate from a human donor with multiple sclerosis.

This chain joins TRBV20-1 and TRBJ2-1; 8 bases fit TRBD2. Germline CDR1 DFQATT, CDR2 SNEGSKA (reference sequence). The CDR3 length is 15 residues. The ends lost 3 bases at V and 6 bases at J; junction bases unmatched: 10. CDR3 in amino acids: CSARASGLGFNEQFF. DNA of the CDR3: TGCAGTGCTAGGGCTAGCGGGCTTGGATTCAATGAGCAGTTCTTC.

The chain combines TRBV19 with TRBJ2-1, with TRBD1 matching over 7 bases. The CDR3 length is 14 residues. The trim removed 1 base at V and 7 bases at J, leaving 4 bases unmatched. Germline V CDR1 and CDR2: LNHDA, SQIVND (reference sequence). For the CDR3, the DNA is TGTGCCAGTAGTATAGGTCCAGGGGGTAATGAGCAGTTCTTC. Its translation is CASSIGPGGNEQFF.

This clonotype was observed a handful of times. The rearrangement links TRBV3-1 to TRBJ2-7; tentatively, D is TRBD2 (5 bases). The CDR3 contains 14 residues. Trimming took 0 bases from V and 3 from J, leaving 9 bases between them. The germline V gene has CDR1 LGHDT and CDR2 YNNKEL (reference sequence). CDR3 in DNA: TGTGCCAGCAGCCAAGATCCGGGGAGCTACGAGCAGTACTTC. It codes for CASSQDPGSYEQYF.

This clonotype was counted between two and nine times. CDR3 residues: CASSTGGGELFF. CDR3 in DNA: TGTGCCAGTAGCACAGGGGGCGGGGAGCTGTTTTTT. The chain uses TRBV19 and TRBJ2-2, with TRBD1 identical over 8 bases. J lost 7 bases, V lost 6 bases, and 1 base had no gene match. This CDR3 comprises 12 residues. Germline V gene sequence: CDR1 LNHDA, CDR2 SQIVND (reference sequence).

This chain connects TRBV5-1 to TRBJ1-2; D gene uncertain. Trimming took off 0 bases at V and 1 base at J, with 10 bases between the two ends. Germline V gene lookup returns CDR1 SGHRS and CDR2 YFSETQ. This CDR3 has 15 amino acids. For the CDR3, the DNA is TGCGCCAGCAGCTTGGCCGGAGGAGATAACTATGGCTACACCTTC. Translation gives CASSLAGGDNYGYTF.

The chain recombines TRBV7-2 with TRBJ2-3, with TRBD2 matching over 12 bases. Per the germline V gene, CDR1 is SGHTA and CDR2 is FQGNSA. V lost 5 bases, J lost 3 bases, and 9 bases stayed unmatched. This CDR3 region has 17 residues. The CDR3 nucleotides read TGTGCCAGCAGCCAGACTAGCGGGAGAAGAAGAACAGATACGCAGTATTTT. Amino acid sequence: CASSQTSGRRRTDTQYF.

V is TRBV20-1 and J is TRBJ2-7; 16 nucleotides line up with TRBD2. V lost 7 bases, J lost 5 bases, and 11 bases stayed unmatched. The CDR3 contains 16 residues. Germline V gene data show CDR1 as DFQATT and CDR2 as SNEGSKA (reference sequence). CDR3 DNA sequence: TGCAGTGGGACTTGGGGACTAGCGGGAGGGCCGGACGAGCAGTACTTC. The encoded protein is CSGTWGLAGGPDEQYF.

The chain carries TRBV29-1 and TRBJ2-7; no definite D call. In germline, CDR1 is SQVTM, CDR2 ANQGSEA. V lost 7 bases and J lost 0, with 10 bases in between. This CDR3 spans 12 amino acids. The CDR3 here is CSAATVSYEQYF. The CDR3 nucleotides are TGCAGCGCCGCAACCGTCTCCTACGAGCAGTACTTC.

The table lists this clonotype with a count of one. The DNA for the CDR3 is TGTGCCAGCAGTTTCCAGACAGATACGCAGTATTTT. Protein sequence: CASSFQTDTQYF. The gene calls are TRBV12-3 or TRBV12-4 and TRBJ2-3; D is undetermined. Between the trimmed V and J ends, which lost 3 bases and 3 bases, there was a span of 4 bases. CDR3 length: 12 amino acids.

The chain is built from TRBV20-1 and TRBJ2-2; no reliable D call. The CDR3 has 13 amino acids. The germline gives CDR1 DFQATT, CDR2 SNEGSKA (reference sequence). The V end lost 1 base, the J end lost 4 bases, and 7 bases lay between the germline ends. The CDR3 sequence is CSARAIATGELFF. CDR3 DNA: TGCAGTGCTAGAGCAATAGCCACCGGGGAGCTGTTTTTT.

The J gene is TRBJ1-1, the V gene TRBV12-3 or TRBV12-4, with D perhaps matching TRBD1 (6 bases). Trimming cost V 7 bases and J 7 bases, with 16 bases left between them. The CDR3 has 13 amino acids. CDR3 residues: CASIPGGGSEAFF. DNA of the CDR3: TGTGCCAGCATCCCTGGGGGCGGGAGTGAAGCTTTCTTT.

The chain links TRBV9 to TRBJ1-2; D is unclear. Germline CDR1 is SGDLS and CDR2 is YYNGEE. This CDR3 region has 17 residues. The V end was cut by 0 bases, the J end by 3 bases, with 18 bases between. This CDR3 reads CASSVASQRPGHYGYTF. In DNA, the CDR3 is TGTGCCAGCAGCGTAGCTTCCCAAAGGCCAGGCCACTATGGCTACACCTTC.

The V gene is TRBV29-1, the J gene TRBJ2-7, with 7 bases aligning to TRBD1. The trim removed 2 bases at V and 4 bases at J, leaving 8 bases unmatched. The CDR3 covers 14 residues. The germline gives CDR1 SQVTM, CDR2 ANQGSEA. The CDR3 loop reads CSVESKTGTYEQYF. CDR3 bases: TGCAGCGTTGAATCGAAGACAGGGACATACGAGCAGTACTTC.

The genes are TRBV10-2 and TRBJ2-7; D uncertain. Between the trimmed V and J ends, which lost 2 bases and 0 bases, there was a span of 14 bases. The length of the CDR3 is 16 residues. Germline lookup yields CDR1 WSHSY and CDR2 SAAADI. The CDR3 spells CASSETNTGSSYEQYF. The CDR3, as DNA: TGCGCCAGCAGTGAGACCAACACGGGTAGCTCCTACGAGCAGTACTTC.

The table lists this clonotype with a count of one. This chain connects TRBV5-1 to TRBJ2-1, with 7 bases fitting TRBD2. The ends lost 5 bases at V and 2 bases at J; junction bases unmatched: 4. CDR1 and CDR2 (germline): SGHRS, YFSETQ. This CDR3 region has 14 residues. CDR3 DNA: TGCGCCAGCAGAAGTAGCGGGCCCTACAATGAGCAGTTCTTC. It codes for CASRSSGPYNEQFF.

The chain recombines TRBV2 with TRBJ1-1; D not resolved. V was clipped by 7 bases and J by 7 bases, with 10 bases between them. CDR1 is SNHLY, CDR2 FYNNEI, per germline. The CDR3 extends over 11 amino acids. For the CDR3, the DNA is TGTGCCAGCATACTTGGGTATGAAGCTTTCTTT. This codes for CASILGYEAFF.

V is TRBV21-1 and J is TRBJ2-7; the table's D call TRBD2 went unverified against the DNA. TRBV21-1 is noted as a pseudogene. This CDR3 contains 13 residues. CDR3 bases: TGTGCCAGCAGCAAAGGGCCCCTCGGGGAGCAGTACTTC. This sequence encodes CASSKGPLGEQYF.

This clonotype was seen only a few times. This sequence joins TRBV5-6 and TRBJ2-7, with D hard to call. Germline loops: CDR1 SGHDT, CDR2 YYEEEE. The germline V and J ends were trimmed by 4 bases and 2 bases, with 4 bases remaining between them. The CDR3 contains 11 residues. Here the CDR3 reads CASSVTYEQYF. CDR3 sequence (DNA): TGTGCCAGCAGCGTGACCTACGAGCAGTACTTC.

The rearrangement links TRBV19 to TRBJ1-6, with a weak D call TRBD1 (6 bases). Trimming removed 6 bases at V and 13 bases at J, with 13 bases between. CDR1 is LNHDA, CDR2 SQIVND, per germline (reference sequence). This CDR3 has 12 residues. Written as DNA, the CDR3 is TGTGCCAGTAGCCTGGGGGCTCGCCCCCTCCACTTT. It translates to CASSLGARPLHF. The full variable domain, in which reference TRBV19 and TRBJ1-6 provide the parts outside the CDR3, is DGGITQSPKYLFRKEGQNVTLSCEQNLNHDAMYWYRQDPGQGLRLIYYSQIVNDFQKGDIAEGYSVSREKKESFPLTVTSAQKNPTAFYLCASSLGARPLHFGNGTRLTVT.

The gene calls are TRBV5-6 and TRBJ2-7; TRBD2 matches 9 bases. CDR3 length: 13 residues. The junction had 10 bases not matched to a gene; V was cut back by 10 bases and J by 5 bases. Germline V gives CDR1 SGHDT, CDR2 YYEEEE. The CDR3 here is CAGGLAGIDEQYF. The DNA for the CDR3 is TGTGCCGGGGGCCTAGCGGGAATAGACGAGCAGTACTTC.

This clonotype was detected a few times. V is TRBV9 and J is TRBJ2-7, with 8 bases matching TRBD2. Trimming cost V 0 bases and J 3 bases; bases outside gene matches: 5. The germline CDR1 and CDR2 sequences are SGDLS and YYNGEE. This CDR3 spans 15 amino acids. The CDR3 region has the DNA TGTGCCAGCAGCGTAGGTGATAGCGGGGTCTACGAGCAGTACTTC. The encoded protein is CASSVGDSGVYEQYF.

The chain recombines TRBV12-3 or TRBV12-4 with TRBJ2-7; the D gene is possibly TRBD2 (6 bases). V shed 2 bases and J shed 6 bases, with 17 bases lying between them. The CDR3 is made up of 15 amino acids. CDR3 sequence (DNA): TGTGCCAGCAGTTTACTCCTAGCGCAAACGGGCGAGCAGTACTTC. Encoded protein: CASSLLLAQTGEQYF.

This chain joins TRBV7-9 and TRBJ2-2; 9 bases fit TRBD1. Germline V gene data show CDR1 as SEHNR and CDR2 as FQNEAQ (reference sequence). The CDR3 covers 16 residues. The trim removed 5 bases at V and 4 bases at J, leaving 8 bases unmatched. CDR3 sequence reads: CASSPPTGGTTGELFF. The CDR3 DNA is TGTGCCAGCAGCCCGCCGACAGGGGGAACCACCGGGGAGCTGTTTTTT. Full variable domain (missing parts from reference TRBV7-9 and TRBJ2-2): DTGVSQNPRHKITKRGQNVTFRCDPISEHNRLYWYRQTLGQGPEFLTYFQNEAQLEKSRLLSDRFSAERPKGSFSTLEIQRTEQGDSAMYLCASSPPTGGTTGELFFGEGSRLTVL.

The CDR3 spells CASGMDVYETQYF. The DNA of the CDR3 is TGTGCTAGTGGGATGGATGTATACGAGACCCAGTACTTC. The V gene is TRBV12-5, the J gene TRBJ2-5; D not resolved. Trimming took off 6 bases at V and 5 bases at J, with 13 bases between the two ends. CDR1 and CDR2 from the germline V gene are LGHNT and FRNRAP. The CDR3 loop spans 13 amino acids.